This TCR beta chain comes out of a study of blood T cell repertoires in COVID-19. In the original analysis: Counts of nucleated cells, estimated from reference gene primer amplification, were obtained. TCRdb's table, derived via immunoSEQ multiplex PCR, lists solely in-frame clones and lacks some. V and J calls and clone size come straight from that table; D and trimming were deduced from the DNA. Among 300,000 to 400,000 clones listed, around 87% were seen once. The germline gives CDR1 KGHSH, CDR2 LQKENI. V shed 3 bases and J shed 2 bases, with 14 bases lying between them. This CDR3 has 15 amino acids. Enrolled during active infection, Seattle patients were then followed longitudinally.

The receptor was derived from a woman aged 55-70 years with COVID-19, enrolled during active disease. This chain connects TRBV18 to TRBJ2-7; D is perhaps TRBD1 (5 bases). Sequencing used peripheral blood. The CDR3 bases are TGTGCCAGCTCACCCTCCAGGGTGACCGCCTACGAGCAGTACTTC. Translated, it gives CASSPSRVTAYEQYF. The full variable domain, in which reference TRBV18 and TRBJ2-7 provide the parts outside the CDR3, is NAGVMQNPRHLVRRRGQEARLRCSPMKGHSHVYWYRQLPEEGLKFMVYLQKENIIDESGMPKERFSAEFPKEGPSILRIQQVVRGDSAAYFCASSPSRVTAYEQYFGPGTRLTVT.